The clone carrying this TCR beta chain was recorded many times. These data come from a study of CD8 T cells in ankylosing spondylitis. Preparation of TCR beta libraries was done by quantitative 5'-RACE with molecular barcodes. TCRdb itself ran the 5' RACE reads through MiXCR, one entry per CDR3 protein. Of a few hundred thousand distinct CDR3 sequences listed, around 11% are singletons. CDR3 length equals 12 residues. Looked up from germline, CDR1 is DFQATT and CDR2 is SNEGSKA (reference sequence). V gave up 0 bases and J gave up 16 bases; unmatched junction bases: 9. The chain recombines TRBV20-1 with TRBJ2-1; 7 bases agree with TRBD2. This clonotype originated in a male donor with ankylosing spondylitis or in good health (not recorded which). Sequenced material: blood, either unsorted or a sorted T cell fraction (not recorded which). CDR3 sequence (DNA): TGCAGTGCTAGAGATAGGTCGGCGGGACTATTCTTC. Translating it yields CSARDRSAGLFF.